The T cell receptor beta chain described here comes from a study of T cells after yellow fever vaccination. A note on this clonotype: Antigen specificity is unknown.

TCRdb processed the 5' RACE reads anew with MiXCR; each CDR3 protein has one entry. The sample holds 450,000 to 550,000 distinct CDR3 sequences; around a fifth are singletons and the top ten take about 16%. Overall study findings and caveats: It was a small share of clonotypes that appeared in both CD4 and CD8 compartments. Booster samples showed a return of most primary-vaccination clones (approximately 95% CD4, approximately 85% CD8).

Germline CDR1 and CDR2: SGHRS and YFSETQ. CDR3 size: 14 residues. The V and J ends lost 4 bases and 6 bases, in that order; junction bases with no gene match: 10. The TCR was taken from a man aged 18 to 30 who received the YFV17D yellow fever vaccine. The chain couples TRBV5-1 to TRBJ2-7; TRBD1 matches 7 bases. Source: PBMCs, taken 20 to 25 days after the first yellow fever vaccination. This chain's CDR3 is CASSRDRAAVEQYF. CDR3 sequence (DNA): TGCGCCAGCAGCCGCGACAGGGCAGCCGTCGAGCAGTACTTC.